The rows below give T cell receptor beta chains drawn from one sample of a study of shared clonotypes between healthy human individuals. Sequenced by immunoSEQ multiplex PCR; TCRdb stores in-frame clones only, minus some. The repertoire consists of about 2.3 million clones, with approximately 95% occurring once and the leading ten covering 0.35% to 0.45%. The sequenced material came from naive CD4+ T cells from PBMCs. These receptors were taken from a man aged 18 to 30 in good health. Some clones in this sample may be carry-over from other donors' samples. The CDR3 runs from the conserved cysteine through the conserved F or W. The D gene is left open where the match is weak. The listing skips clone size in some rows; elsewhere it reads once, few, many or a size class.

abundance,d_gene,j_gene,v_gene,CDR3nt,CDR3aa
NA,NA,TRBJ2-7,TRBV9,TGTGCCAGCAGCGGAGTCGGCTACGAGCAGTACTTC,CASSGVGYEQYF
NA,NA,TRBJ2-7,TRBV27,TGTGCCAGCAGTTTTCGCAGAGGGTTCGAGCAGTACTTC,CASSFRRGFEQYF
NA,NA,TRBJ1-4,TRBV5-1,TGCGCCAGCAGCAGCGGGAGGACTAATGAAAAACTGTTTTTT,CASSSGRTNEKLFF
NA,NA,TRBJ1-5,TRBV18,TGTGCCAGCTCACAAGAGTGGTCATGGCCCCAGCATTTT,CASSQEWSWPQHF
NA,NA,TRBJ2-1,TRBV30,TGTGCCTGGAGTGAAGGCAATGAGCAGTTCTTC,CAWSEGNEQFF
NA,TRBD2,TRBJ2-7,TRBV4-3,TGCGCCAGCAGCCAAGATGATTGGGGCGGGAGTCTCTACGAGCAGTACTTC,CASSQDDWGGSLYEQYF
NA,NA,TRBJ1-1,TRBV9,TGTGCCAGCTCTAGACAGTTGAACACTGAAGCTTTCTTT,CASSRQLNTEAFF
NA,TRBD1,TRBJ1-5,TRBV18,TGTGCCAGCTCACCACCGGGACAGCTAGCTCGTAATCAGCCCCAGCATTTT,CASSPPGQLARNQPQHF
NA,NA,TRBJ1-4,TRBV4-3,TGCGCCAGCAGCCAAGATCTTAGGAGTAGTGGAGAAAAACTGTTTTTT,CASSQDLRSSGEKLFF
NA,NA,TRBJ2-3,TRBV2,TGTGCCAGCAGGACACCCGATACGCAGTATTTT,CASRTPDTQYF
NA,TRBD1,TRBJ1-1,TRBV5-4,TGTGCCAGCAGCTCTTCTACAGGGGGCTACACTGAAGCTTTCTTT,CASSSSTGGYTEAFF
NA,TRBD2,TRBJ2-1,TRBV28,TGTGCCAGCAGTTCGCAGGGACTAGCGGCCTACAATGAGCAGTTCTTC,CASSSQGLAAYNEQFF
NA,NA,TRBJ1-1,TRBV25-1,TGTGCCAGCAGTTACGGGGGTGGCACTGAAGCTTTCTTT,CASSYGGGTEAFF
NA,NA,TRBJ1-4,TRBV27,TGTGCCAGCAGTCCCCGGTCGGCTAATGAAAAACTGTTTTTT,CASSPRSANEKLFF
NA,NA,TRBJ2-5,TRBV11-2,TGTGCCAGCAGCTTAGGGGCAGTCCAAGAGACCCAGTACTTC,CASSLGAVQETQYF
NA,NA,TRBJ2-5,TRBV27,TGTGCCAGCGGCTACCTTAGCGGAATAGAGACCCAGTACTTC,CASGYLSGIETQYF
once,TRBD2,TRBJ2-3,TRBV30,TGTGCCTGGAGTCATAGACTAGCGGGAGGGACGAATACGCAGTATTTT,CAWSHRLAGGTNTQYF
NA,NA,TRBJ2-2,TRBV5-1,TGCGCCAGCACCCCCGGGACCACCGGGGAGCTGTTTTTT,CASTPGTTGELFF
NA,TRBD2,TRBJ2-7,TRBV7-9,TGTGCCAGCAGCCCACAGGGACTAGCGGGGCTCTACTTC,CASSPQGLAGLYF
NA,NA,TRBJ1-4,TRBV7-9,TGTGCCAGCAGCTTAGTTGGATACAATGAAAAACTGTTTTTT,CASSLVGYNEKLFF
NA,NA,TRBJ2-5,TRBV29-1,TGCAGCGTTGAGGGCAGGGGAGGCGAGACCCAGTACTTC,CSVEGRGGETQYF
NA,NA,TRBJ1-4,TRBV5-1,TGCGCCAGCAGTACGGACAGAGATAATGAAAAACTGTTTTTT,CASSTDRDNEKLFF
once,NA,TRBJ2-1,TRBV7-3,TGTGCCAGCAGCTCAAAAGGGGCTAAAGGATTCCTATCTCACAATGAGCAGTTCTTC,CASSSKGAKGFLSHNEQFF